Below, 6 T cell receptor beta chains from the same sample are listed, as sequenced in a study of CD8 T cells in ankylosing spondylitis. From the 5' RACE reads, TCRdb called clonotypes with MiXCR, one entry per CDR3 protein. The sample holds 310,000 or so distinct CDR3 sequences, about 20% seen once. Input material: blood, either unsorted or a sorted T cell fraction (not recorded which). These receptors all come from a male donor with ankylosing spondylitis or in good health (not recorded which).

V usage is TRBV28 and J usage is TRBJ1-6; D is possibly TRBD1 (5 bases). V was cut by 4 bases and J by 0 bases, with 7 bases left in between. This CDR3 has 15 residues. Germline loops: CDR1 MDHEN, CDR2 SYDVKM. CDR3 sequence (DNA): TGTGCCAGCAGTTCCGGGGGCTCCTATAATTCACCCCTCCACTTT. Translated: CASSSGGSYNSPLHF.

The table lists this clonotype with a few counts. The CDR3 nucleotides read TGTGCCAGCAGCCGTCAACCGGGTAGCGGGTCCTCCACTGAGCAGTTCTTC. Its translation is CASSRQPGSGSSTEQFF. V gene TRBV7-2 combines with J gene TRBJ2-1, with TRBD2 identical over 7 bases. The V gene's germline CDR1 is SGHTA and CDR2 FQGNSA. The CDR3 totals 17 residues. J lost 9 bases, V lost 5 bases, and 19 bases had no gene match.

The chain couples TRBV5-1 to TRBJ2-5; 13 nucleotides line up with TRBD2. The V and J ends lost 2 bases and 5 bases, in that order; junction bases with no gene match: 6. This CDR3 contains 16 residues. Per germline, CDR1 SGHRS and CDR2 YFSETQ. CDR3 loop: CASSFSGTSGVETQYF. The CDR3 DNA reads TGCGCCAGCAGCTTCTCCGGGACTAGCGGGGTTGAGACCCAGTACTTC.

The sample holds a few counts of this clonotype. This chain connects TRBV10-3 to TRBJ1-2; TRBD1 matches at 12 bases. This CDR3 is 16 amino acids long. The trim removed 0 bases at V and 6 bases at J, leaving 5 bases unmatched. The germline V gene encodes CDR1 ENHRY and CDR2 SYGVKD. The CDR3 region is CAISESGTGGADGYTF. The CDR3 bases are TGTGCCATCAGTGAGTCTGGGACAGGGGGCGCCGATGGCTACACCTTC.

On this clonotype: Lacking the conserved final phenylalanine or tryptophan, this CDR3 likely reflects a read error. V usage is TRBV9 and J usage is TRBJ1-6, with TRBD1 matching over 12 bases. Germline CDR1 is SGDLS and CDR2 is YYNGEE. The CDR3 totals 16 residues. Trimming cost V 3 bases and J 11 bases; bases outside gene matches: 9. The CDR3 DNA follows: TGTGCCAGCAGCGGGGGGACAGGGGGCGCGGTACCACCCCTCCACCTT. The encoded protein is CASSGGTGGAVPPLHL.

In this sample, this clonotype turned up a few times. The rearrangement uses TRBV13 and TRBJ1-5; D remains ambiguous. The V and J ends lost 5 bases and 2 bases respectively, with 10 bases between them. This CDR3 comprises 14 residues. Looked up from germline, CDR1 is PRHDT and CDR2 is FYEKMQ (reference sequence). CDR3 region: CASSGKLGNQPQHF. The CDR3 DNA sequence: TGTGCCAGCAGCGGTAAGCTGGGCAATCAGCCCCAGCATTTT.